Presented here are 10 T cell receptor beta chains from one specimen sequenced in a study of beta chain features in type 1 diabetes. Every bit of the isolated RNA underwent reverse transcription, so sequencing read expressed TCRB transcripts. Generated by immunoSEQ multiplex PCR, the TCRdb table keeps only in-frame clones and is missing some. This sample has roughly 450,000 clones, with roughly 14% found just once. Input material: naive CD4+ T cells from blood. All receptors come from a man aged 30-40 years in good health.

This clone was counted between two and nine times. This rearrangement joins TRBV7-9 to TRBJ2-1; D unresolved. Trimming shortened V by 2 bases and J by 3 bases, and 11 bases separated the two germline ends. There are 15 residues in the CDR3. Germline V gene sequence: CDR1 SEHNR, CDR2 FQNEAQ (reference sequence). The CDR3 protein is CASSLYQQFYNEQFF. CDR3 nucleotide sequence: TGTGCCAGCAGCTTATACCAGCAGTTCTACAATGAGCAGTTCTTC.

The J gene is TRBJ2-1, the V gene TRBV4-3; D uncertain. This CDR3 comprises 14 residues. Germline V gene sequence: CDR1 LGHNA, CDR2 YSLEER. Between the trimmed V and J ends, which lost 0 bases and 7 bases, there was a span of 10 bases. In DNA, the CDR3 is TGCGCCAGCAGCCAAGAGTTAGTAAGTAATGAGCAGTTCTTC. Amino acid sequence: CASSQELVSNEQFF.

The chain links TRBV5-4 to TRBJ2-5, with no clear D. The V end lost 4 bases, the J end lost 7 bases, and 23 bases lay between the germline ends. CDR1 and CDR2 from the germline V gene are SGHNT and YYREEE (reference sequence). The CDR3 is made up of 16 amino acids. CDR3 coding DNA: TGTGCCAGCAGCCACAATAAGGACGGATCGTGGGGGACCCAGTACTTC. This codes for CASSHNKDGSWGTQYF. Based on the CDR3 plus reference TRBV5-4 and TRBJ2-5, the full variable domain is ETGVTQSPTHLIKTRGQQVTLRCSSQSGHNTVSWYQQALGQGPQFIFQYYREEENGRGNFPPRFSGLQFPNYSSELNVNALELDDSALYLCASSHNKDGSWGTQYFGPGTRLLVL.

The J gene is TRBJ1-5, the V gene TRBV6-5; D possibly corresponds to TRBD1 (5 bases). The ends were cut back, 6 bases at V and 7 bases at J, with 16 bases in the middle. The CDR3 loop spans 14 amino acids. Germline V gene data show CDR1 as MNHEY and CDR2 as SVGAGI. The CDR3 DNA reads TGTGCCAGCAGCCGGGACGTTGGGATGCAGCCCCAGCATTTT. Amino acid sequence: CASSRDVGMQPQHF.

V usage is TRBV12-2 and J usage is TRBJ2-7; TRBD2 reflects the table's D call only, with no check against the DNA. TRBV12-2 is a pseudogene locus. The CDR3 totals 16 residues. The CDR3 loop reads CASRRATSGDSYEQYV. The CDR3 nucleotides are TGTGCAAGTCGCAGAGCAACTAGCGGGGACTCCTACGAGCAGTACGTC.

This clone was counted a few times. The rearrangement uses TRBV5-6 and TRBJ2-7, with D tentatively TRBD1 (5 bases). Looked up from germline, CDR1 is SGHDT and CDR2 is YYEEEE. V gave up 5 bases and J gave up 4 bases, with 19 bases separating them. The CDR3 has 15 residues. CDR3 region: CASRAGYGVGYEQYV. As DNA, the CDR3 is TGTGCCAGCAGGGCAGGGTACGGAGTGGGGTACGAGCAGTACGTC.

This clone was seen a few times. This chain connects TRBV7-9 to TRBJ2-3; D uncertain. Germline CDR1 is SEHNR and CDR2 is FQNEAQ (reference sequence). This CDR3 is built from 12 residues. The V end was cut by 4 bases, the J end by 5 bases, with 7 bases between. CDR3 in DNA: TGTGCCAGCAGCTCCAATATAGATACGCAGTATTTT. Its translation: CASSSNIDTQYF.

This sequence joins TRBV6-5 and TRBJ2-2, with D unresolved. Germline CDR1 reads MNHEY; CDR2 reads SVGAGI. Trimming cost V 3 bases and J 3 bases, with 14 bases left between them. The CDR3 runs to 16 residues. CDR3 nucleotides: TGTGCCAGCAGTTATTTTGGTGCCAGGTACACCGGGGAGCTGTTTTTT. As protein: CASSYFGARYTGELFF.

This chain links TRBV7-9 with TRBJ2-5, with a possible D match to TRBD2 (6 bases). This CDR3 has 15 residues. Germline V CDR1 and CDR2: SEHNR, FQNEAQ (reference sequence). Trimming pared 1 base from V and 5 bases from J, leaving 14 bases between. This CDR3 reads CASSLVGLQSETQYF. Written as DNA, the CDR3 is TGTGCCAGCAGCTTAGTCGGACTACAGTCGGAGACCCAGTACTTC.

This clone was seen only a few times. The chain links TRBV25-1 to TRBJ2-2, with a weak D call TRBD1 (5 bases). Trimming pared 6 bases from V and 5 bases from J, leaving 16 bases between. This CDR3 region has 15 residues. CDR1 is MGHDK, CDR2 SYGVNS, per germline. The CDR3 protein is CASRSQGVDTGELFF. CDR3 sequence (DNA): TGTGCCAGCAGGAGCCAAGGGGTAGATACCGGGGAGCTGTTTTTT.